This TCR beta chain is from a study of T-cell memory formation after mild COVID-19. Overall study results and limits: Memory from before infection featured some responding clones, which suggests cross-reactive memory joined. Confirmation was lacking for SARS-CoV-2 specificity of second-wave clones that peaked on day 37.

The CDR3 has 14 amino acids. V lost 7 bases and J lost 1, with 13 bases in between. Germline V gene lookup returns CDR1 MNHEY and CDR2 SVGAGI. TCRdb redid the calling of the 5' RACE reads with MiXCR, one entry per CDR3 protein. The data hold approximately 290,000 distinct CDR3 sequences, with less than 9.5% observed a single time. Comment on this clonotype: Its antigen is currently unknown.

V is TRBV6-5 and J is TRBJ2-5; the D gene could be TRBD1 or TRBD2 (6 bases each). The sequence was obtained from a man younger than 35 who had mild COVID-19 (a few samples of this study predate the infection). Cell type and time point are not known. Sequencing was done on a sample of PBMCs or a T cell subset sorted from them (not recorded which). CDR3 loop: CASKGGVSQETQYF. CDR3 coding DNA: TGTGCCAGCAAGGGGGGCGTCAGCCAAGAGACCCAGTACTTC.